The present T cell receptor beta chain was sequenced within a study of T cells in Graves' hyperthyroidism and ophthalmopathy. About this clonotype: Its specificity is unknown. One base away lies a much larger clone, so this may be a sequencing read error.

Amplified TCR beta CDR3 regions came from RNA transcripts. HTBI primers drove first-round RT-PCR of the TCR CDR3. One entry per CDR3 protein, called by TCRdb with MiXCR from the multiplex PCR reads. The sample records about 640,000 distinct CDR3 sequences, less than 25% being singletons. Ophthalmopathy cases scored 3 or more on the Clinical Activity Score and 4 or more on NOSPECS grade, with duration below 3 months. Used for diagnoses were clinical symptoms, serum thyroxine and TRAb, thyroid ultrasound and orbital computed tomography. CDR1 and CDR2 from the germline V gene are DFQATT and SNEGSKA (reference sequence). The length of the CDR3 is 17 residues. Losses at the gene ends were 0 bases for V and 1 base for J; bases not matched to a gene: 9. Study-level points and caveats: Blood held most thyroid clonotypes expanded above 0.001 frequency. Prediction of ophthalmopathy progression came a median approximately 6.6 months pre-onset.

The chain has TRBV20-1 and TRBJ1-1, with TRBD1 matching 9 bases. The sequencing sample was made of blood. The receptor comes from a man younger than 40 with Graves' ophthalmopathy. The CDR3 coding sequence is TGCAGTGCTAGAGATGTATCGACGGGACAGGGGAACACTGAAGCTTTCTTT. Its protein is CSARDVSTGQGNTEAFF.